One and the same sample provided the 16 T cell receptor beta chains below, sequenced in a study of T cells in Graves' hyperthyroidism and ophthalmopathy. The CDR3 regions of TCR beta were amplified from RNA transcripts. In the first-round RT-PCR of the TCR CDR3, the HTBI primer set was used. TCRdb used MiXCR to reprocess the multiplex PCR reads, holding one entry per CDR3 protein. This repertoire shows 250,000 to 300,000 distinct CDR3 sequences, over 15% found once; its top ten account for over 50%. The source material was blood. The receptors shown here come from a woman aged 60-75 years with Graves' ophthalmopathy.

This clonotype was counted at least ten times. The junction departs from the called germline gene at one end, perhaps through a read error. The CDR3 DNA sequence: TGTGCCAGCAGTCAAGGTATGAGCGATGTCTACGAGCAGTACTTC. It codes for CASSQGMSDVYEQYF. J is TRBJ2-7 and V is TRBV14; D is undetermined. The CDR3 runs 15 residues. The germline CDR1 and CDR2 sequences are SGHDN and FVKESK.

The chain uses TRBV5-6 and TRBJ2-1; a weak D match, TRBD2 (7 bases). This CDR3 region has 16 residues. Germline CDR1 SGHDT, CDR2 YYEEEE. V lost 0 bases and J lost 8, with 18 bases in between. The CDR3 DNA sequence: TGTGCCAGCAGCTTGGAGGTGGCGGGGGCTATGGATGAGCAGTTCTTC. Protein: CASSLEVAGAMDEQFF.

This clonotype was picked up a small number of times. V and J are TRBV5-6 and TRBJ1-1, with TRBD1 as a possible D gene (5 bases). In germline, CDR1 is SGHDT, CDR2 YYEEEE. V lost 6 bases and J lost 0, with 18 bases in between. CDR3 length equals 16 residues. CDR3 in amino acids: CASMRISGVLNTEAFF. DNA of the CDR3: TGTGCCAGCATGCGGATTTCGGGGGTCTTGAACACTGAAGCTTTCTTT.

The rearrangement joins TRBV4-3 to TRBJ1-6; possibly TRBD1 for D (6 bases). CDR1 and CDR2 from the germline V gene are LGHNA and YSLEER. The length of the CDR3 is 15 residues. Trimming shortened V by 7 bases and J by 4 bases, and 14 bases separated the two germline ends. The CDR3: CASKKDRSYNSPLHF. DNA for the CDR3: TGCGCCAGCAAAAAGGACAGATCATATAATTCACCCCTCCACTTT.

The chain has TRBV7-2 and TRBJ2-2; TRBD2 agrees at 11 bases. The V gene end was trimmed by 4 bases and the J gene end by 4 bases; junction bases not matched to a gene: 11. The length of the CDR3 is 18 residues. Germline CDR1 and CDR2: SGHTA and FQGNSA. The CDR3 loop reads CASSWETLAGGGTGELFF. CDR3 in DNA: TGTGCCAGCAGCTGGGAGACCCTAGCGGGAGGAGGCACCGGGGAGCTGTTTTTT.

This clonotype was counted a few times. J is TRBJ1-2 and V is TRBV20-1, with 12 positions matching TRBD1. This CDR3 comprises 16 residues. The V gene end was trimmed by 0 bases and the J gene end by 6 bases; junction bases not matched to a gene: 8. Germline CDR1 and CDR2: DFQATT and SNEGSKA (reference sequence). Written as DNA, the CDR3 is TGCAGTGCTAGAGATTACGGGACAGGGGGCGCGGATGGCTACACCTTC. As protein: CSARDYGTGGADGYTF.

There are a few counts of this clonotype. The V call is TRBV7-9, the J call TRBJ1-1, with TRBD1 identical over 9 bases. The trim removed 5 bases at V and 5 bases at J, leaving 6 bases unmatched. The V gene's germline CDR1 is SEHNR and CDR2 FQNEAQ (reference sequence). This CDR3 has 14 amino acids. The CDR3 nucleotides read TGTGCCAGCAGCCCCGGACAGGGGATGACTGAAGCTTTCTTT. Translating it yields CASSPGQGMTEAFF.

This clonotype was found many times. The CDR3 coding sequence is TGTGCCAGCACTCAGGGAGGCGAAAAACTGTTTTTT. It is translated as CASTQGGEKLFF. The J gene is TRBJ1-4, the V gene TRBV28; possible D gene TRBD1, 5 bases. The CDR3 extends over 12 amino acids. V shed 7 bases and J shed 8 bases, with 11 bases lying between them. Germline loops: CDR1 MDHEN, CDR2 SYDVKM.

Notes on this clonotype: A clone one base away is much larger, so this may be a read error. This sequence joins TRBV4-3 and TRBJ2-7; D is ambiguous. The CDR3 totals 13 residues. Between the trimmed V and J ends, which lost 4 bases and 7 bases, there was a span of 14 bases. Germline V gene data show CDR1 as LGHNA and CDR2 as YSLEER. In DNA form, the CDR3 reads TGCGCCAGCAGCCCTGACATTTTAGATGAGCAGTACTTC. Translated: CASSPDILDEQYF.

In its sample, this clonotype was seen many times. This sequence joins TRBV20-1 and TRBJ1-3; perhaps TRBD1 as D (5 bases). Deletions cut 6 bases from V and 0 bases from J, with 6 bases between. Germline V gene data show CDR1 as DFQATT and CDR2 as SNEGSKA (reference sequence). The CDR3 runs 12 residues. CDR3 sequence reads: CSADTSGNTIYF. DNA for the CDR3: TGCAGTGCGGACACCTCTGGAAACACCATATATTTT.

The sample holds a few counts of this clonotype. The chain couples TRBV5-1 to TRBJ2-7; 7 positions match TRBD2. CDR1 and CDR2 (germline): SGHRS, YFSETQ. J gave up 0 bases and V 4 bases, and 4 bases lay outside the gene matches. The CDR3 runs to 14 residues. This chain's CDR3 is CASSQSGDSYEQYF. The CDR3 DNA follows: TGCGCCAGCAGCCAGAGCGGGGACTCCTACGAGCAGTACTTC. Full variable domain (remainder filled in from reference TRBV5-1 and TRBJ2-7): KAGVTQTPRYLIKTRGQQVTLSCSPISGHRSVSWYQQTPGQGLQFLFEYFSETQRNKGNFPGRFSGRQFSNSRSEMNVSTLELGDSALYLCASSQSGDSYEQYFGPGTRLTVT.

This clonotype turned up a few times. Since a much larger clone is just one base distant, this may be a read error. V gene TRBV20-1 combines with J gene TRBJ1-5; 9 bases match TRBD1. Germline V gives CDR1 DFQATT, CDR2 SNEGSKA (reference sequence). CDR3 length: 14 amino acids. For the CDR3, the DNA is TGCAGTGCTAGGTGGACAGGGGTGAATCAGCTCCAGCATTTT. Protein product: CSARWTGVNQLQHF.

This clonotype showed up many times. The gene calls are TRBV4-3 and TRBJ2-3; 9 nucleotides agree with TRBD2. The germline gives CDR1 LGHNA, CDR2 YSLEER. This CDR3 has 17 residues. V lost 1 base to trimming and J lost 5 bases; unmatched junction nucleotides: 10. The CDR3 protein is CASSQGSLAGIGDTQYF. Here the CDR3 DNA reads TGCGCCAGCAGCCAAGGTAGCCTAGCGGGAATTGGAGATACGCAGTATTTT.

This clonotype has at least ten counts. The gene calls are TRBV20-1 and TRBJ2-3, with D perhaps matching TRBD1 (6 bases). The CDR3 length is 14 residues. Germline CDR1 DFQATT, CDR2 SNEGSKA (reference sequence). V lost 4 bases to trimming and J lost 0 bases, with 11 bases between them. DNA for the CDR3: TGCAGTGCTAACGACAGGATTAGCACAGATACGCAGTATTTT. It is translated as CSANDRISTDTQYF.

The chain recombines TRBV7-9 with TRBJ2-4; TRBD1 matches 9 bases. The CDR3 extends over 19 amino acids. Germline CDR1 is SEHNR and CDR2 is FQNEAQ (reference sequence). V dropped 8 bases and J dropped 8; count of bases not matched to a gene: 25. The CDR3 sequence is CASSPLGGPPGQGLDIQYF. CDR3 DNA: TGTGCCAGCTCACCCTTAGGCGGACCCCCGGGACAGGGTTTGGACATTCAGTACTTC.

This clonotype was picked up one time. The gene calls are TRBV13 and TRBJ2-7; D unclear. The V gene's germline CDR1 is PRHDT and CDR2 FYEKMQ (reference sequence). This CDR3 has 17 amino acids. The V end was cut by 2 bases, the J end by 0 bases, with 17 bases between. CDR3 protein: CASSLRLRLLSSYEQYF. CDR3 sequence (DNA): TGTGCCAGCAGCTTAAGGCTTAGACTCTTAAGCTCCTACGAGCAGTACTTC.